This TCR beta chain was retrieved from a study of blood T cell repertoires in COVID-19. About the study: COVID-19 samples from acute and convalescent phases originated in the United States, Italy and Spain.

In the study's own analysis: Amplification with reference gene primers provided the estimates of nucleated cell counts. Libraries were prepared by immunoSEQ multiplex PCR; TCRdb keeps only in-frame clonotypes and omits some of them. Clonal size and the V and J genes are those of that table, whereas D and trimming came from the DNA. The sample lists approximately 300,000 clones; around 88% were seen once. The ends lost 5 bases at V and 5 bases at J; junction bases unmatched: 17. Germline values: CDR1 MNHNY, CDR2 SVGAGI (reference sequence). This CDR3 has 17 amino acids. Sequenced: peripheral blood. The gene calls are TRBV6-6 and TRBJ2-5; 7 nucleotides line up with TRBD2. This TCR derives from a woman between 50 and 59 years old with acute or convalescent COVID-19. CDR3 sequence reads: CASSRRAAGSPGETQYF. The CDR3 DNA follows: TGTGCCAGCAGTCGGCGGGCAGCGGGATCGCCCGGGGAGACCCAGTACTTC.